Following are 23 T cell receptor beta chains from one sample sequenced in a study of shared clonotypes between healthy human individuals (dated by TCRdb to about 2020). The receptor library was made with the immunoSEQ multiplex PCR assay. Here the immuneACCESS table is served through TCRdb, limited to in-frame sequences with V and J called. Missing clones are a known gap in these copies; in checked studies unresolved V genes cover under half, and the rest lacks a known reason. The sample table holds under 600,000 clones, of which about 96% were seen once. The leading ten clones occupy 0.055% to 0.075% of the sample. Material: naive CD4+ T cells sorted from blood. Taken with the paper, the label for cell subset or site translates to: CD45RA+ positively selected. All receptors come from a woman aged 30 to 39 in good health.

This chain links TRBV30 with TRBJ1-2, with D maybe TRBD1 (6 bases). The CDR3 consists of 13 residues. Trimming removed 4 bases from V and 8 bases from J, with 17 bases in between. The germline CDR1 and CDR2 sequences are GTSNPN and SVGIG (reference sequence). The CDR3 loop is CAWTTSGVWGYTF. The CDR3 coding sequence is TGTGCCTGGACCACTTCAGGGGTGTGGGGCTACACCTTC.

This chain joins TRBV14 and TRBJ2-7; no firm D call. The CDR3 loop spans 11 amino acids. Trimming left V 3 bases short and J 2 bases short, with 2 bases between. Per germline, CDR1 SGHDN and CDR2 FVKESK. CDR3 nucleotides: TGTGCCAGCAGCCAGGCCTACGAGCAGTACTTC. This translates into CASSQAYEQYF.

The V and J genes are TRBV21-1 and TRBJ2-7; the table's D call TRBD1 went unverified against the DNA. TRBV21-1 is recorded as a pseudogene. This CDR3 region has 14 residues. This chain's CDR3 is CASRTGTGSAEQYF. Here the CDR3 DNA reads TGTGCCAGCAGGACCGGGACAGGGTCGGCCGAGCAGTACTTC.

V and J are TRBV25-1 and TRBJ2-3, with TRBD2 matching 9 bases. In germline, CDR1 is MGHDK, CDR2 SYGVNS. Unmatched junction bases numbered 5, after V lost 3 bases and J lost 4 bases. The CDR3 runs to 15 residues. The CDR3 protein is CASSDGAGGPDTQYF. The CDR3 DNA reads TGTGCCAGCAGTGACGGAGCGGGAGGTCCAGATACGCAGTATTTT.

The chain employs TRBV7-7 and TRBJ2-5; possibly TRBD1 or TRBD2 for D (5 bases each). CDR3 length: 13 amino acids. Trimming cost V 3 bases and J 5 bases, with 10 bases left between them. From germline, CDR1 is SSHAT and CDR2 FNYEAQ (reference sequence). This chain's CDR3 is CASSFGGGETQYF. For the CDR3, the DNA is TGTGCCAGCAGCTTTGGGGGTGGCGAGACCCAGTACTTC.

CDR3 in DNA: TGTGCCAGCAGCCAAGAGGAAAACACCATATATTTT. Protein product: CASSQEENTIYF. The J gene is TRBJ1-3, the V gene TRBV4-2; D unresolved. Per the germline V gene, CDR1 is LGHNA and CDR2 is YNFKEQ. V shed 0 bases and J shed 6 bases, with 3 bases lying between them. The CDR3 is made up of 12 amino acids.

The V gene is TRBV28, the J gene TRBJ2-2; 9 bases align to TRBD2. This CDR3 comprises 17 residues. In germline, CDR1 is MDHEN, CDR2 SYDVKM. Losses at the gene ends were 2 bases for V and 0 bases for J; bases not matched to a gene: 4. Here the CDR3 reads CASSLGTSSANTGELFF. CDR3 nucleotide sequence: TGTGCCAGCAGTTTAGGGACTAGCAGCGCGAACACCGGGGAGCTGTTTTTT.

The chain employs TRBV6-6 and TRBJ1-5; D perhaps matches TRBD1 (6 bases). The CDR3 runs to 14 residues. Per the germline V gene, CDR1 is MNHNY and CDR2 is SVGAGI (reference sequence). Trimming took 7 bases from V and 0 from J, leaving 10 bases between them. CDR3 amino acids: CASIGGPSNQPQHF. The CDR3 coding sequence is TGTGCCAGCATTGGGGGGCCTAGCAATCAGCCCCAGCATTTT.

V and J are TRBV11-2 and TRBJ2-1; perhaps TRBD2 as D (5 bases). This CDR3 is built from 18 residues. Germline loops: CDR1 SGHAT, CDR2 FQNNGV. The V end lost 0 bases, the J end lost 2 bases, and 17 bases lay between the germline ends. CDR3 in DNA: TGTGCCAGCAGCTTAGATCGCCAACCCCTAGCAACCTACAATGAGCAGTTCTTC. Protein: CASSLDRQPLATYNEQFF.

The chain carries TRBV28 and TRBJ2-5; 8 nucleotides match TRBD2. The DNA matches TRBJ2-7 better at its end, which makes the J call doubtful. The CDR3 contains 13 residues. Germline values: CDR1 MDHEN, CDR2 SYDVKM. Here the CDR3 reads CASTSGSSYEQYF. In DNA, the CDR3 is TGTGCCAGCACAAGCGGGAGCTCCTACGAGCAGTACTTC.

This chain uses TRBV6-5 with TRBJ1-1; D unclear. CDR3 length: 13 amino acids. Deletions cut 5 bases from V and 8 bases from J, with 15 bases between. Germline V CDR1 and CDR2: MNHEY, SVGAGI. Here the CDR3 reads CASSPHPPEEAFF. CDR3 nucleotides: TGTGCCAGCAGTCCTCACCCGCCCGAGGAAGCTTTCTTT.

V and J are TRBV14 and TRBJ2-1, with D perhaps given as TRBD1 or TRBD2 (5 bases each). The CDR3 loop spans 14 amino acids. CDR1 and CDR2 (germline): SGHDN, FVKESK. Trimming pared 3 bases from V and 10 bases from J, leaving 16 bases between. The CDR3 sequence: CASSHQGPSQEQFF. The CDR3 DNA reads TGTGCCAGCAGCCACCAGGGACCCTCCCAAGAGCAGTTCTTC.

V usage is TRBV11-2 and J usage is TRBJ2-7; D tentatively fits TRBD1 or TRBD2 (6 bases each). Deletions cut 0 bases from V and 6 bases from J, with 12 bases between. The CDR3 totals 14 residues. Germline assignment: CDR1 SGHAT and CDR2 FQNNGV. CDR3 DNA sequence: TGTGCCAGCAGCTTAGATCGGGGGCGACCCGAGCAGTACTTC. Protein: CASSLDRGRPEQYF. Variable domain in full (rest from reference TRBV11-2 and TRBJ2-7): EAGVAQSPRYKIIEKRQSVAFWCNPISGHATLYWYQQILGQGPKLLIQFQNNGVVDDSQLPKDRFSAERLKGVDSTLKIQPAKLEDSAVYLCASSLDRGRPEQYFGPGTRLTVT.

The chain employs TRBV7-2 and TRBJ2-2, with D hard to call. Germline values: CDR1 SGHTA, CDR2 FQGNSA. The CDR3 is 14 amino acids. V was cut by 5 bases and J by 1 base, with 8 bases left in between. The CDR3 DNA reads as TGTGCCAGCAGCACCTGGGAGAACACCGGGGAGCTGTTTTTT. It is translated as CASSTWENTGELFF.

The CDR3 DNA is TGTGCCAGCAGTAAGAGCGGGACTCCGGGTGAGCAGTACTTC. This sequence encodes CASSKSGTPGEQYF. V and J are TRBV6-5 and TRBJ2-7, with TRBD2 identical over 7 bases. V was clipped by 5 bases and J by 7 bases; unmatched bases: 11. The CDR3 is made up of 14 amino acids. Germline V gene lookup returns CDR1 MNHEY and CDR2 SVGAGI.

This chain connects TRBV28 to TRBJ2-7; 10 positions agree with TRBD1. This CDR3 contains 16 residues. Trimming cost V 5 bases and J 7 bases; bases outside gene matches: 14. Germline V gene data show CDR1 as MDHEN and CDR2 as SYDVKM. The CDR3: CASSALPGQGLGEQYF. The CDR3 DNA follows: TGTGCCAGCAGTGCCCTACCGGGACAGGGGTTAGGGGAGCAGTACTTC. Supplemented by reference TRBV28 and TRBJ2-7, the full variable domain reads DVKVTQSSRYLVKRTGEKVFLECVQDMDHENMFWYRQDPGLGLRLIYFSYDVKMKEKGDIPEGYSVSREKKERFSLILESASTNQTSMYLCASSALPGQGLGEQYFGPGTRLTVT.

The chain uses TRBV2 and TRBJ2-5; 9 positions match TRBD1. CDR3 length: 15 residues. Germline CDR1 reads SNHLY; CDR2 reads FYNNEI. V shed 2 bases, J shed 5 bases, and the junction held 6 bases outside the gene matches. The CDR3 here is CASSELQGARETQYF. The CDR3 nucleotides are TGTGCCAGCAGTGAACTACAGGGGGCGCGGGAGACCCAGTACTTC.

Comment on this clone: The same CDR3 can be traced to other DNA sequences in this sample. This chain links TRBV7-3 with TRBJ1-2, with 8 nucleotides matching TRBD1. This CDR3 spans 13 amino acids. The V gene end was trimmed by 5 bases and the J gene end by 5 bases; junction bases not matched to a gene: 4. Germline-derived CDR1 and CDR2 are SGHTA and FQGTGA. Here the CDR3 reads CASSLTGEYGYTF. In DNA form, the CDR3 reads TGTGCCAGCAGCCTGACAGGGGAGTATGGCTACACCTTC. Together with reference TRBV7-3 and TRBJ1-2, the CDR3 gives the full variable domain: GAGVSQTPSNKVTEKGKYVELRCDPISGHTALYWYRQSLGQGPEFLIYFQGTGAADDSGLPNDRFFAVRPEGSVSTLKIQRTERGDSAVYLCASSLTGEYGYTFGSGTRLTVV.

V is TRBV5-4 and J is TRBJ2-1; unclear D gene. The V gene's germline CDR1 is SGHNT and CDR2 YYREEE (reference sequence). Deletions cut 4 bases from V and 4 bases from J, with 9 bases between. The CDR3 covers 13 residues. The CDR3 coding sequence is TGTGCCAGCAGCCCTGACACGTACAATGAGCAGTTCTTC. As protein: CASSPDTYNEQFF.

CDR3 DNA: TGTGCCAGCCCGACCTTTAAGCCTGGTTACACCATATATTTT. It specifies CASPTFKPGYTIYF. The chain is built from TRBV25-1 and TRBJ1-3, with unresolved D. CDR1 MGHDK and CDR2 SYGVNS come from the germline V gene. Trimming removed 8 bases at V and 8 bases at J, with 19 bases between. This CDR3 is 14 amino acids long.

J is TRBJ1-2 and V is TRBV19, with TRBD1 matching 7 bases. J was trimmed by 6 bases and V by 6 bases; bases with no gene match: 7. The CDR3 totals 13 residues. Germline CDR1 reads LNHDA; CDR2 reads SQIVND (reference sequence). As DNA, the CDR3 is TGTGCCAGTAGCCCCAAGACAGGGAATGGCTACACCTTC. Translated, it gives CASSPKTGNGYTF.

In DNA form, the CDR3 reads TGCAGCGTTGAAGATTCCACGTGGGACGAGCAGTACTTC. This gives the protein CSVEDSTWDEQYF. The V gene is TRBV29-1, the J gene TRBJ2-7; D ambiguous. The CDR3 sequence is 13 residues long. The V gene lost 0 bases and the J gene lost 5 bases, with 11 bases spanning the gap. The V gene's germline CDR1 is SQVTM and CDR2 ANQGSEA.

The chain has TRBV2 and TRBJ1-5; 8 bases line up with TRBD1. The junction had 6 bases not matched to a gene; V was cut back by 4 bases and J by 1 base. Germline-derived CDR1 and CDR2 are SNHLY and FYNNEI. This CDR3 is built from 16 residues. The CDR3 region has the DNA TGTGCCAGCAGTGCGACAGGGGAGGTCAGCAATCAGCCCCAGCATTTT. Protein sequence: CASSATGEVSNQPQHF.